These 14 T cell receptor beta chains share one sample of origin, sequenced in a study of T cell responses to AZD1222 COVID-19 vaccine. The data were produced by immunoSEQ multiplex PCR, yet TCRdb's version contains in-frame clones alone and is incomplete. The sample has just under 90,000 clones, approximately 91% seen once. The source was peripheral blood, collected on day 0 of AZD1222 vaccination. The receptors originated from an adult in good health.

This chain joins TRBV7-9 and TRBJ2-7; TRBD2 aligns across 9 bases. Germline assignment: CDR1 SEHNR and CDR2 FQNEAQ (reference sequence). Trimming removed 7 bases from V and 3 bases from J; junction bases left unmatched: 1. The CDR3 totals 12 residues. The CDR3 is CASTSGVYEQYF. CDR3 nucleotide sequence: TGTGCCAGCACTAGCGGGGTCTACGAGCAGTACTTC.

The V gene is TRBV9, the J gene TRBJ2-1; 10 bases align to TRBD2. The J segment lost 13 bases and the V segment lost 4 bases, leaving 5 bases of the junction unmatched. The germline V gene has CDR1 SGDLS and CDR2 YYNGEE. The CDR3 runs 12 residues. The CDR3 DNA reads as TGTGCCAGCAGCTCGAGCGGGAGGGATCAGTTCTTC. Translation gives CASSSSGRDQFF.

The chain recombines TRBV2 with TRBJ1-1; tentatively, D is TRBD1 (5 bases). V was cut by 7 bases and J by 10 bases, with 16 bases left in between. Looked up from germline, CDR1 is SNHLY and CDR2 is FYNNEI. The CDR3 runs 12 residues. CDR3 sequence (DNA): TGTGCCAGCAATTTGGGGACCTCGGGAGCTTTCTTT. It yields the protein CASNLGTSGAFF. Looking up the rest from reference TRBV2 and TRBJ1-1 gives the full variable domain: EPEVTQTPSHQVTQMGQEVILRCVPISNHLYFYWYRQILGQKVEFLVSFYNNEISEKSEIFDDQFSVERPDGSNFTLKIRSTKLEDSAMYFCASNLGTSGAFFGQGTRLTVV.

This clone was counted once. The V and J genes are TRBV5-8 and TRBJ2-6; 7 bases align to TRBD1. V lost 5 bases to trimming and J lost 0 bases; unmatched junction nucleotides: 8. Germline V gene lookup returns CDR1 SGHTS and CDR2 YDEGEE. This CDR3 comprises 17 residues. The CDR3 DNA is TGTGCCAGCAGTCGGGGACAGACCGCCTCTGGGGCCAACGTCCTGACTTTC. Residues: CASSRGQTASGANVLTF.

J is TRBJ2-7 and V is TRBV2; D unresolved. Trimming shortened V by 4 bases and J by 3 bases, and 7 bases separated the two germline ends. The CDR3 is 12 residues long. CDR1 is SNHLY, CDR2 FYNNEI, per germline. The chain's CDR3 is CASSVSDYEQYF. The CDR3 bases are TGTGCCAGCAGTGTGTCCGACTACGAGCAGTACTTC.

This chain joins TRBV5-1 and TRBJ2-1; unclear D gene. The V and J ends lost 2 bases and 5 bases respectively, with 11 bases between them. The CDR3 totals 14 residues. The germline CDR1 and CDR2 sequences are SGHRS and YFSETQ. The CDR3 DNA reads TGCGCCAGCAGCTTCCGGGTACTAAACAATGAGCAGTTCTTC. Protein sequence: CASSFRVLNNEQFF.

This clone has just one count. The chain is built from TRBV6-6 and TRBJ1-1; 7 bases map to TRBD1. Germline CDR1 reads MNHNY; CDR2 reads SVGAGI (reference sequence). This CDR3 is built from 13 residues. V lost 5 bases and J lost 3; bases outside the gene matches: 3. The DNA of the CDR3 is TGTGCCAGCAGTACGACAGGGTACACTGAAGCTTTCTTT. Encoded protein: CASSTTGYTEAFF.

DNA of the CDR3: TGTGCCAGCAGTTTCGGGGACAGGGTGAGCAATCAGCCCCAGCATTTT. This codes for CASSFGDRVSNQPQHF. The chain links TRBV28 to TRBJ1-5; 9 positions agree with TRBD1. The germline V gene has CDR1 MDHEN and CDR2 SYDVKM. V lost 3 bases to trimming and J lost 1 base; unmatched junction nucleotides: 4. There are 16 residues in the CDR3. The whole variable domain, filled in from reference TRBV28 and TRBJ1-5, reads DVKVTQSSRYLVKRTGEKVFLECVQDMDHENMFWYRQDPGLGLRLIYFSYDVKMKEKGDIPEGYSVSREKKERFSLILESASTNQTSMYLCASSFGDRVSNQPQHFGDGTRLSIL.

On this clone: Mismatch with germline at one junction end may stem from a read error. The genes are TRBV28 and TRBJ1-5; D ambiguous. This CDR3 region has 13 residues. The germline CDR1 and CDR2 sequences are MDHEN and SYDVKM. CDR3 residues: CASSFALNHPQHF. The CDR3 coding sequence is TGTGCCAGCAGTTTCGCTCTCAATCATCCCCAGCATTTT.

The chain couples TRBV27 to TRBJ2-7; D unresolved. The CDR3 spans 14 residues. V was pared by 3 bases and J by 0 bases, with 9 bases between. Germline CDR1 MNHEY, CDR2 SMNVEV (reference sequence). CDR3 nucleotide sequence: TGTGCCAGCAGTTTGCTCCCCCACTCCTACGAGCAGTACTTC. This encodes CASSLLPHSYEQYF.

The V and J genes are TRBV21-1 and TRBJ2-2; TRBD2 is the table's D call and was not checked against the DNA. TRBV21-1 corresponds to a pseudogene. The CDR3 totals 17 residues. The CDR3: CASSKMELAGNTGELFF. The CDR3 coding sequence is TGTGCCAGCAGCAAAATGGAATTAGCGGGGAACACCGGGGAGCTGTTTTTT.

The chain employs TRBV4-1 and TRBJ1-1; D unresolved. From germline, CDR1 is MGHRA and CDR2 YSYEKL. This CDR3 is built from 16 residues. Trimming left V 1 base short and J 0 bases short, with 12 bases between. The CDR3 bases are TGCGCCAGCAGCCAAGGGACGGAATTCATGAACACTGAAGCTTTCTTT. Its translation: CASSQGTEFMNTEAFF.

The chain's CDR3 is CASSSTGGGEQYF. The CDR3 DNA is TGTGCCAGCAGTTCGACAGGGGGCGGCGAGCAGTACTTC. The chain carries TRBV12-3 or TRBV12-4 and TRBJ2-7, with 10 bases lining up with TRBD1. This CDR3 has 13 amino acids. V lost 4 bases, J lost 6 bases, and 3 bases stayed unmatched.

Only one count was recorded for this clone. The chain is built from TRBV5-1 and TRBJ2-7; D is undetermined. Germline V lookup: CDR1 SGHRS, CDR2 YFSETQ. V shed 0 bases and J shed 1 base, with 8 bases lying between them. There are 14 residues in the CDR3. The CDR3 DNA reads TGCGCCAGCAGCTTGGTGGGATCATCCTACGAGCAGTACTTC. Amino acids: CASSLVGSSYEQYF.